The 13 T cell receptor beta chains listed next were all sequenced from one sample in a study of blood T cells in healthy people across ages. Alongside a J-beta primer mix, a sample-barcoded 5' primer served in a second PCR lasting about 6 to 11 cycles. Via MiXCR, TCRdb re-called the 5' RACE reads, giving one row per CDR3 protein. The data show more than 900,000 distinct CDR3 sequences, about 29% seen once. This sample was shared with a second study, whose subject was T cells of mothers and their children.

The sequenced sample was blood. The receptors were gathered from a middle-aged woman in good health.

This clonotype was picked up a small number of times. V and J are TRBV20-1 and TRBJ1-4; D gene unclear. The germline CDR1 and CDR2 sequences are DFQATT and SNEGSKA (reference sequence). V shed 5 bases and J shed 4 bases, with 8 bases lying between them. This CDR3 region has 12 residues. CDR3 sequence (DNA): TGCAGTGCTTCCGGGTTTAATGAAAAACTGTTTTTT. Translating it yields CSASGFNEKLFF.

This clonotype has ten or more counts. The V gene is TRBV7-2, the J gene TRBJ2-5, with 7 bases aligning to TRBD1. The V segment lost 5 bases and the J segment 4 bases; nucleotides outside the gene matches: 10. This CDR3 has 15 amino acids. The germline gives CDR1 SGHTA, CDR2 FQGNSA. The CDR3 DNA sequence: TGTGCCAGCAGCCCGATAGACAGGGTTCGAGAGACCCAGTACTTC. It is translated as CASSPIDRVRETQYF.

This clonotype has at least ten counts. This chain links TRBV5-1 with TRBJ2-7; a weak D match, TRBD1 (6 bases). Between the trimmed V and J ends, which lost 2 bases and 7 bases, there was a span of 16 bases. This CDR3 is built from 14 residues. CDR1 is SGHRS and CDR2 is YFSETQ in the germline V gene. In DNA form, the CDR3 reads TGCGCCAGCAGCTTAAACCAGGGGCCTGGGGAGCAGTACTTC. This sequence encodes CASSLNQGPGEQYF. The entire variable domain, with the rest obtained from reference TRBV5-1 and TRBJ2-7, is as follows: KAGVTQTPRYLIKTRGQQVTLSCSPISGHRSVSWYQQTPGQGLQFLFEYFSETQRNKGNFPGRFSGRQFSNSRSEMNVSTLELGDSALYLCASSLNQGPGEQYFGPGTRLTVT.

For this clonotype: Relative to the germline gene, one junction end is altered; a read error may explain this. The CDR3: CACSLIQGENTEAFF. The CDR3 DNA reads TGTGCCTGCAGTTTAATCCAGGGAGAGAACACTGAAGCTTTCTTT. The rearrangement links TRBV12-3 or TRBV12-4 to TRBJ1-1, with D possibly matching TRBD1 (5 bases). CDR3 size: 15 residues.

Of note for this clonotype: At one end the junction does not follow the germline gene, possibly because of a read error. The chain has TRBV7-2 and TRBJ2-7; D might be TRBD1 or TRBD2, each matching 7 bases. The CDR3 is 14 residues long. Germline V lookup: CDR1 SGHTA, CDR2 FQGNSA. The DNA for the CDR3 is TGTGCCAGTAGCTTCGGGGGGACAGACTACGAGCAGTACTTC. The encoded protein is CASSFGGTDYEQYF.

The table lists this clonotype with a few counts. V gene TRBV5-1 combines with J gene TRBJ2-5, with 9 bases identical to TRBD2. The junction had 14 bases not matched to a gene; V was cut back by 0 bases and J by 11 bases. CDR1 is SGHRS, CDR2 YFSETQ, per germline. The length of the CDR3 is 16 residues. The CDR3 DNA reads TGCGCCAGCAGCTTGGCACCCAGCGGGGGGACCGAAGAGCAGTACTTC. Translating gives CASSLAPSGGTEEQYF.

This clonotype was detected ten times or more. J is TRBJ1-5 and V is TRBV10-3; 7 nucleotides match TRBD1. V shed 8 bases, J shed 6 bases, and the junction held 10 bases outside the gene matches. The CDR3 loop spans 14 amino acids. Germline lookup yields CDR1 ENHRY and CDR2 SYGVKD. For the CDR3, the DNA is TGTGCCATCTCCGCGAAAGGGGGCAGTCAGCCCCAGCATTTT. As protein: CAISAKGGSQPQHF.

The gene calls are TRBV12-3 or TRBV12-4 and TRBJ1-1, with D unclear. There are 14 residues in the CDR3. V was clipped by 3 bases and J by 4 bases, with 12 bases between them. The CDR3 reads CASSFTQIATEAFF. As DNA, the CDR3 is TGTGCCAGCAGTTTTACCCAAATAGCCACTGAAGCTTTCTTT.

DNA of the CDR3: TGTGCCAGCAGTTTATCCGGGACTAGGAGTACGCAGTATTTT. This sequence encodes CASSLSGTRSTQYF. The rearrangement uses TRBV27 and TRBJ2-3, with TRBD2 matching 8 bases. Germline CDR1 MNHEY, CDR2 SMNVEV (reference sequence). The length of the CDR3 is 14 residues. With 0 bases clipped from V and 8 bases from J, the junction kept 4 bases outside the gene matches.

This clonotype was detected many times. The J gene is TRBJ2-7, the V gene TRBV6-2 or TRBV6-3; possible D gene TRBD1, 5 bases. Germline loops: CDR1 MNHEY, CDR2 SVGEGT. There are 18 residues in the CDR3. The ends were cut back, 2 bases at V and 0 bases at J, with 20 bases in the middle. The CDR3 spells CASSYQGASMSSSYEQYF. Written as DNA, the CDR3 is TGTGCCAGCAGTTACCAGGGCGCGAGTATGTCCTCCTCCTACGAGCAGTACTTC.

This chain joins TRBV24-1 and TRBJ2-2; 10 bases line up with TRBD1. This CDR3 has 16 amino acids. The V gene's germline CDR1 is KGHDR and CDR2 SFDVKD. The J segment lost 3 bases and the V segment lost 4 bases, leaving 4 bases of the junction unmatched. The DNA for the CDR3 is TGTGCCACCAGTGACCCGGACAGGGGGGACACCGGGGAGCTGTTTTTT. Its protein is CATSDPDRGDTGELFF.

The chain couples TRBV5-1 to TRBJ2-3, with D uncertain. The CDR3 covers 13 residues. Trimming cost V 5 bases and J 6 bases, with 13 bases left between them. Germline CDR1 is SGHRS and CDR2 is YFSETQ. The CDR3 region is CASRNVRVDTQYF. The CDR3, as DNA: TGCGCCAGCAGGAACGTCCGGGTTGATACGCAGTATTTT. The entire variable domain, with the rest obtained from reference TRBV5-1 and TRBJ2-3, is as follows: KAGVTQTPRYLIKTRGQQVTLSCSPISGHRSVSWYQQTPGQGLQFLFEYFSETQRNKGNFPGRFSGRQFSNSRSEMNVSTLELGDSALYLCASRNVRVDTQYFGPGTRLTVL.

This clonotype was counted a few times. The rearrangement links TRBV5-1 to TRBJ1-5; D perhaps matches TRBD1 (5 bases). V shed 0 bases and J shed 2 bases, with 9 bases lying between them. The CDR3 covers 15 residues. Germline CDR1 reads SGHRS; CDR2 reads YFSETQ. Here the CDR3 DNA reads TGCGCCAGCAGCTTGGGAGGGGACGGCAATCAGCCCCAGCATTTT. Translation gives CASSLGGDGNQPQHF.